This TCR beta chain comes out of a study of T-cell memory formation after mild COVID-19 (dated by TCRdb to the early 2020s). For the wider study: TCR sequence clusters from the two donors were found to be largely donor specific. Longitudinal TCRalpha and TCRbeta repertoire sequencing tracked T-cell clones expanding and contracting after mild COVID-19 in a couple of donors. Two young, previously healthy adult volunteers made up the cohort, one male and one female. Here is what the overall study found, with its caveats: Some responding clones were detected in pre-infection memory, which suggested that pre-existing cross-reactive memory T cells had joined the SARS-CoV-2 response. Whether the second-wave clones peaking on day 37 were SARS-CoV-2 specific was not confirmed. Contracting CD4+ clones turned up mainly in the CM and EM memory subsets, whereas EMRA was where CD8+ clones were enriched. Balanced CD4/CD8 phenotypes were observed for clones contracting from day 15 to 85, whereas a bias towards CD4+ was observed for a second wave of clones expanding from day 15 to 37. Only a couple of mild cases were covered in the study, and larger cohorts including severe cases with pre-infection samples were considered necessary.

Trimming accounts for 0 bases at V and 14 bases at J, while the number of junction bases matched to no gene is 15. CDR1 and CDR2 were assigned from the germline V gene (reference sequence) as SGHKS and YYEKEE. The CDR3 numbers 15 residues from cysteine through phenylalanine. Of all the DNA, just the CDR3 is kept, 45 bases in frame from base 1. PBMCs were isolated by Ficoll-Paque density gradient centrifugation. TCRdb names Illumina NovaSeq 6000 as the instrument used. cDNA libraries for TCRalpha and TCRbeta were prepared by 5'RACE using constant-segment primers, with sample barcodes and unique molecular identifiers added. RNA was extracted from every sample with Trizol reagent. Library amplification was performed in two PCR steps, and a second sample barcode and Illumina TruSeq adapters were introduced in the second step. Sequencing of the libraries was done on an Illumina NovaSeq, producing 2 x 150 bp paired-end reads. In the source study's methods: The reads were demultiplexed and collapsed into UMI-guided consensus sequences using migec v1.2.7. Using mixcr v2.1.11, UMI consensuses were aligned to TRA and TRB V and J templates and then assembled into clonotypes. Clonotypes were classified as expanded or contracted when called significant by both edgeR and NoisET, with noise models trained on biological replicates. For edgeR calls, a false discovery rate-adjusted p below 0.01 and a log2 fold-change threshold of 1 were applied. As an exploratory analysis of dynamics, PCA with hierarchical clustering was applied to max-normalized trajectories of the 1000 most abundant clonotypes. The CD4 or CD8 phenotype of responding clones was assigned using the separately sequenced CD4+ and CD8+ repertoires. TCRdb cleaned the public reads at Q25 with fastp, built clones with MiXCR and kept in-frame beta chains. Identical CDR3 protein sequences are pooled into one entry, listed with their most common genes and DNA. The V and J calls come from TCRdb's annotation, not from the publication. This sample lists 400,000 to 550,000 distinct CDR3 sequences; nearly 25% were detected once. Of the sample, approximately 12% falls within the top ten clones.

With regard to this clonotype: Its antigen is currently not known. Base qualities are not provided; no much larger clone lies one nucleotide away.

In this chain, TRBV5-5 is recombined with TRBJ2-3; TRBD2 fits 7 bases in the junction. The TCR was taken from an adult woman who had mild COVID-19 (a few samples of this study predate the infection). The sample titles of this study are shuffled in the database, so cell type and time point are left out; the donor was told from shared clones. The sample was PBMCs or a T cell subset sorted from them (not recorded which). The CDR3 loop reads CASSLEVGGRRLWYF. The DNA reads as follows: TGTGCCAGCAGCTTGGAGGTCGGCGGGAGAAGGCTGTGGTATTTT.